A single sample is the source of the 21 T cell receptor beta chains below, sequenced in a study of naive and memory T cell subsets. A UMI-containing oligonucleotide was joined by 3' ligation to the TCR cDNA template. Four PCR rounds used nested alpha and beta constant region primers plus the SP2 primer. Each CDR3 protein is one row after TCRdb ran MiXCR on the 5' RACE reads. The table lists tens of thousands of distinct CDR3 sequences, approximately 16% of them singletons, with approximately 2.5% in the top ten. The receptors stem from a female donor in good health.

The chain combines TRBV6-6 with TRBJ2-7; TRBD1 matches at 7 bases. The V and J ends lost 6 bases and 0 bases, in that order; junction bases with no gene match: 8. Germline CDR1 is MNHNY and CDR2 is SVGAGI (reference sequence). CDR3 length: 15 residues. The CDR3 bases are TGTGCCAGCAGCCCTGACAGGGTGTTCTCCTACGAGCAGTACTTC. It yields the protein CASSPDRVFSYEQYF.

The rearrangement uses TRBV5-5 and TRBJ2-3; D is unresolved. The CDR3 is made up of 13 amino acids. Germline V CDR1 and CDR2: SGHKS, YYEKEE (reference sequence). Deletions cut 4 bases from V and 3 bases from J, with 9 bases between. The CDR3 loop reads CASSVGRTDTQYF. The CDR3 region has the DNA TGTGCCAGCAGCGTGGGTAGAACAGATACGCAGTATTTT.

The chain employs TRBV14 and TRBJ1-2, with 7 bases that match TRBD1. Germline-derived CDR1 and CDR2 are SGHDN and FVKESK. The CDR3 covers 12 residues. V shed 4 bases and J 11 bases; nucleotides not matched to a gene: 7. Here the CDR3 reads CASSLGQKEYTF. DNA of the CDR3: TGTGCCAGCAGCCTGGGACAGAAGGAATACACCTTC.

The V call is TRBV25-1, the J call TRBJ2-1; TRBD2 matches at 12 bases. The CDR3 length is 13 residues. The germline V gene has CDR1 MGHDK and CDR2 SYGVNS. V dropped 6 bases and J dropped 8; count of bases not matched to a gene: 2. CDR3: CASSGTSGYEQFF. DNA of the CDR3: TGTGCCAGCAGCGGGACTAGCGGGTATGAGCAGTTCTTC. The whole variable domain, filled in from reference TRBV25-1 and TRBJ2-1, reads EADIYQTPRYLVIGTGKKITLECSQTMGHDKMYWYQQDPGMELHLIHYSYGVNSTEKGDLSSESTVSRIRTEHFPLTLESARPSHTSQYLCASSGTSGYEQFFGPGTRLTVL.

This clonotype has just a few counts. This rearrangement joins TRBV7-3 to TRBJ1-1; 10 positions agree with TRBD1. After removal of 5 bases from V and 4 bases from J, the junction contained 7 bases not matched to a gene. Germline V CDR1 and CDR2: SGHTA, FQGTGA. CDR3 length: 15 residues. The CDR3 here is CASSIGQGGTTEAFF. CDR3 DNA sequence: TGTGCCAGCAGCATCGGACAGGGGGGGACCACTGAAGCTTTCTTT.

The chain employs TRBV7-2 and TRBJ2-3, with D possibly TRBD2 on 5 matching bases. Trimming left V 4 bases short and J 2 bases short, with 13 bases between. The CDR3 runs 15 residues. Per germline, CDR1 SGHTA and CDR2 FQGNSA. CDR3 nucleotide sequence: TGTGCCAGCAGCTATGAGCGGATAAACACAGATACGCAGTATTTT. Encoded protein: CASSYERINTDTQYF.

This clonotype showed up many times. This chain joins TRBV20-1 and TRBJ1-2; TRBD1 matches 9 bases. The CDR3 covers 15 residues. Germline trimming cut 0 bases from V and 7 bases from J; bases unmatched to any gene: 9. Germline V gene lookup returns CDR1 DFQATT and CDR2 SNEGSKA (reference sequence). CDR3 sequence: CSARDLRTGDSGYTF. The CDR3 DNA reads as TGCAGTGCTAGAGATTTGCGGACAGGGGATAGTGGCTACACCTTC.

The chain recombines TRBV25-1 with TRBJ2-3, with D possibly TRBD2 on 5 matching bases. The germline V gene encodes CDR1 MGHDK and CDR2 SYGVNS. V was trimmed by 3 bases and J by 6 bases, leaving 10 bases between them. The CDR3 runs 13 residues. This chain's CDR3 is CASSDLALDTQYF. The CDR3 DNA reads as TGTGCCAGCAGTGATCTAGCCCTTGATACGCAGTATTTT.

The chain couples TRBV15 to TRBJ2-1, with D unclear. Trimming stripped 4 bases from V and 9 bases from J, with 16 bases between. CDR1 and CDR2 from the germline V gene are LNHNV and YYDKDF (reference sequence). CDR3 length: 14 residues. Here the CDR3 DNA reads TGTGCCACCAGCACCGAGGACCCCGGCGGTGAGCAGTTCTTC. Protein product: CATSTEDPGGEQFF. Drawing the rest from reference TRBV15 and TRBJ2-1, the complete variable domain is DAMVIQNPRYQVTQFGKPVTLSCSQTLNHNVMYWYQQKSSQAPKLLFHYYDKDFNNEADTPDNFQSRRPNTSFCFLDIRSPGLGDTAMYLCATSTEDPGGEQFFGPGTRLTVL.

This clonotype was found many times. The V and J genes are TRBV5-1 and TRBJ1-2; D gene uncertain. Trimming took off 0 bases at V and 2 bases at J, with 5 bases between the two ends. This CDR3 spans 13 amino acids. Germline CDR1 SGHRS, CDR2 YFSETQ. The DNA of the CDR3 is TGCGCCAGCAGCTTGGGACGGAACTATGGCTACACCTTC. Protein product: CASSLGRNYGYTF. The full variable domain, its missing parts supplied by reference TRBV5-1 and TRBJ1-2, is KAGVTQTPRYLIKTRGQQVTLSCSPISGHRSVSWYQQTPGQGLQFLFEYFSETQRNKGNFPGRFSGRQFSNSRSEMNVSTLELGDSALYLCASSLGRNYGYTFGSGTRLTVV.

V gene TRBV27 combines with J gene TRBJ1-4; no clear D. CDR1 MNHEY and CDR2 SMNVEV come from the germline V gene (reference sequence). V was shortened by 2 bases and J by 4 bases, with 8 bases between the two germline ends. CDR3 size: 14 residues. CDR3 coding DNA: TGTGCCAGCAGTTTACGGTCAGTTAATGAAAAACTGTTTTTT. Encoded protein: CASSLRSVNEKLFF.

This clonotype was seen only a few times. The J gene is TRBJ2-7, the V gene TRBV5-1; a possible D gene is TRBD1 (6 bases). With 2 bases removed from V and 5 bases from J, the gap between germline ends came to 14 bases. This CDR3 is built from 14 residues. CDR1 is SGHRS, CDR2 YFSETQ, per germline. CDR3 amino acids: CASSFGQRAHEQYF. The CDR3 region has the DNA TGCGCCAGCAGCTTCGGACAGCGTGCACACGAGCAGTACTTC.

The chain couples TRBV6-5 to TRBJ1-2, with 7 bases fitting TRBD1. The CDR3 length is 15 residues. Germline loops: CDR1 MNHEY, CDR2 SVGAGI. Trimming cost V 0 bases and J 3 bases; bases outside gene matches: 4. CDR3 amino acids: CASSYSSGGDYGYTF. DNA for the CDR3: TGTGCCAGCAGTTACTCGTCAGGGGGTGACTATGGCTACACCTTC.

In the case of this clonotype: A much more abundant neighbour one base away suggests this may be a read error. The CDR3 carries no conserved terminal phenylalanine or tryptophan, so it likely arises from a read error. The chain carries TRBV6-1 and TRBJ2-3, with 7 positions matching TRBD2. V dropped 4 bases and J dropped 0; count of bases not matched to a gene: 1. This CDR3 is built from 14 residues. CDR1 MNHNS and CDR2 SASEGT come from the germline V gene. The CDR3 DNA reads TGTGCCAGCAGTGGGGGGGGGAGCACAGATACGCAGTATATT. Its protein is CASSGGGSTDTQYI.

This clonotype was seen at least ten times. The chain joins TRBV11-2 to TRBJ1-6; tentative D call: TRBD1 (5 bases). CDR1 is SGHAT, CDR2 FQNNGV, per germline. With 4 bases removed from V and 8 bases from J, the gap between germline ends came to 18 bases. The length of the CDR3 is 16 residues. CDR3 bases: TGTGCCAGCAGCTCCCTCGAAGACAGATTAGATTCACCCCTCCACTTT. Its protein is CASSSLEDRLDSPLHF.

This clonotype was found a few times. The V and J genes are TRBV9 and TRBJ1-1; D call uncertain. V was pared by 2 bases and J by 0 bases, with 5 bases between. CDR3 length: 13 amino acids. Germline CDR1 is SGDLS and CDR2 is YYNGEE. CDR3: CASSVTLNTEAFF. The CDR3 nucleotides read TGTGCCAGCAGCGTCACCCTGAACACTGAAGCTTTCTTT.

This clonotype was seen repeatedly, ten times or more. This chain links TRBV20-1 with TRBJ1-2; a possible D gene is TRBD1 (6 bases). CDR3 size: 16 residues. V was cut by 3 bases and J by 5 bases, with 22 bases left in between. Germline loops: CDR1 DFQATT, CDR2 SNEGSKA (reference sequence). The CDR3 loop reads CSASPLGHQGGYGYTF. The CDR3 DNA reads TGCAGTGCTAGCCCCTTGGGACACCAAGGGGGGTATGGCTACACCTTC.

This clonotype came up many times. This chain's CDR3 is CASSDVGTTDTQYF. In DNA form, the CDR3 reads TGTGCCAGCAGTGACGTAGGGACAACAGATACGCAGTATTTT. The rearrangement uses TRBV25-1 and TRBJ2-3, with D tentatively TRBD1 (6 bases). V gave up 3 bases and J gave up 3 bases, with 10 bases separating them. The CDR3 is 14 amino acids. Per germline, CDR1 MGHDK and CDR2 SYGVNS.

At least ten counts were recorded for this clonotype. The rearrangement joins TRBV28 to TRBJ2-7, with 7 bases fitting TRBD1. There are 11 residues in the CDR3. Per the germline V gene, CDR1 is MDHEN and CDR2 is SYDVKM. With V trimmed by 3 bases and J by 12 bases, 5 bases remained unmatched. The CDR3: CASSFRDSRYF. CDR3 in DNA: TGTGCCAGCAGTTTCCGGGACAGCCGGTACTTC. Variable domain in full (rest from reference TRBV28 and TRBJ2-7): DVKVTQSSRYLVKRTGEKVFLECVQDMDHENMFWYRQDPGLGLRLIYFSYDVKMKEKGDIPEGYSVSREKKERFSLILESASTNQTSMYLCASSFRDSRYFGPGTRLTVT.

The chain employs TRBV6-1 and TRBJ2-5; the D gene is possibly TRBD1 (6 bases). CDR3 size: 16 residues. V was cut by 3 bases and J by 4 bases, with 18 bases left in between. Germline CDR1 and CDR2: MNHNS and SASEGT. The CDR3 here is CASSDLWTARAETQYF. The CDR3 DNA reads TGTGCCAGCAGTGACTTATGGACAGCCAGGGCAGAGACCCAGTACTTC.

A few counts support this clonotype. The rearrangement joins TRBV10-3 to TRBJ1-1; TRBD1 might be the D (6 bases). The CDR3 is 17 amino acids. Looked up from germline, CDR1 is ENHRY and CDR2 is SYGVKD. V lost 6 bases, J lost 0 bases, and 20 bases lay in between. The CDR3 bases are TGTGCCATCAGCGCAGGAGGACAGAAAATCATGAACACTGAAGCTTTCTTT. This sequence encodes CAISAGGQKIMNTEAFF.